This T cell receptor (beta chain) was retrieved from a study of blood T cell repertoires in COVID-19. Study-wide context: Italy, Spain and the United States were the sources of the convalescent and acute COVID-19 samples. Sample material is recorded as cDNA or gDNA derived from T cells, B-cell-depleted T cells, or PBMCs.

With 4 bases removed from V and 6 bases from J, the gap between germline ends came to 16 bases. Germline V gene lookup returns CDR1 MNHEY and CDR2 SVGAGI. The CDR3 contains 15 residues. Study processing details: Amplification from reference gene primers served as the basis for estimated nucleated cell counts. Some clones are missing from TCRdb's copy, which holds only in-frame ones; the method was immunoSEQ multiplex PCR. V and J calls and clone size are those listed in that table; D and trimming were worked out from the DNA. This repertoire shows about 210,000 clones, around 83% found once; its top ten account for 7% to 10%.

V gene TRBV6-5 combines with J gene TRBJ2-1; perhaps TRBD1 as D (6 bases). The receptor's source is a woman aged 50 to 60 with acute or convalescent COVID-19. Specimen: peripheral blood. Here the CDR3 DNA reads TGTGCCAGCAGTTTAGGTTCTCACAGGGTCAATGAGCAGTTCTTC. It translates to CASSLGSHRVNEQFF.